This T cell receptor (beta chain) comes out of a study of blood T cell repertoires in COVID-19. The germline CDR1 and CDR2 sequences are SGHRS and YFSETQ. The CDR3 consists of 18 residues. V shed 0 bases, J shed 0 bases, and the junction held 3 bases outside the gene matches. The repertoire was sequenced with immunoSEQ multiplex PCR; TCRdb's copy has only in-frame clones and lacks some. Of about 120,000 clones listed, about four fifths are singletons. The table lists this clone with a count of one. The rearrangement joins TRBV5-1 to TRBJ2-1, with 13 bases matching TRBD2. Sequencing input: peripheral blood. The clonotype originates from a man in his sixties with acute or convalescent COVID-19. The CDR3 protein is CASSLETSGRSSYNEQFF. The CDR3 DNA follows: TGCGCCAGCAGCTTGGAGACTAGCGGGAGGAGCTCCTACAATGAGCAGTTCTTC.